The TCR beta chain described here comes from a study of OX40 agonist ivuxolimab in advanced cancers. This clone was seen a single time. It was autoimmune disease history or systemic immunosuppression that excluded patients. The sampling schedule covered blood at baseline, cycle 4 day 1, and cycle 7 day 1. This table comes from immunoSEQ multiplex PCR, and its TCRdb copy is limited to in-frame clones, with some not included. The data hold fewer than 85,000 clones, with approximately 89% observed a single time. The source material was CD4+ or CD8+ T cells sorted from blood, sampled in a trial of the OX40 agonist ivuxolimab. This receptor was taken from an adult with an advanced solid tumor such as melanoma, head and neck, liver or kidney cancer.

The CDR3 DNA follows: TGCGCCAGCAGCCAAGATCGAGGGCGGGCTCCCTACGAGCAGTACTTC. Its translation: CASSQDRGRAPYEQYF. V is TRBV4-3 and J is TRBJ2-7; TRBD2 might be the D (5 bases). The V end was cut by 0 bases, the J end by 2 bases, with 14 bases between. This CDR3 is built from 16 residues. Germline assignment: CDR1 LGHNA and CDR2 YSLEER.